A selection of T cell receptor beta chains follows, all from one sample in a study of T cells in Graves' hyperthyroidism and ophthalmopathy. Using its own MiXCR run on the multiplex PCR reads, TCRdb lists one record per CDR3 protein. The sample lists hundreds of thousands of distinct CDR3 sequences; over 12% were seen once. Sequenced material: blood. The receptors stem from a woman in her 40s with Graves' ophthalmopathy. Each CDR3 is given with its conserved first and last residue. Size is omitted from some rows. Given values are once, few, many or a class for expanded clones.

size: NA
V: TRBV19
J: TRBJ1-1
CDR3: CASSILGTGEAFF

size: many
V: TRBV20-1
J: TRBJ2-5
CDR3: CSAASGLVQETQYF

size: NA
V: TRBV19
J: TRBJ2-1
CDR3: CASSITLTSGYNEQFF

size: few
V: TRBV10-3
J: TRBJ1-2
CDR3: CAISAQGQEIYGYTF

size: NA
V: TRBV27
J: TRBJ2-5
CDR3: CASSYGMYQETQYF

size: many
V: TRBV28
J: TRBJ2-5
CDR3: CASETSGAGAETQYF

size: many
V: TRBV28
J: TRBJ1-5
CDR3: CASSYRASNQPQHF

size: many
V: TRBV5-1
J: TRBJ2-7
CDR3: CASRLQGGEQYF

size: many
V: TRBV10-3
J: TRBJ1-5
CDR3: CGFFTVYSNQPQHF

size: NA
V: TRBV14
J: TRBJ1-2
CDR3: CASSQDEQDGYTF

size: few
V: TRBV4-3
J: TRBJ2-6
CDR3: CASSQDTNRGGGANVLTF

size: NA
V: TRBV7-9
J: TRBJ2-7
CDR3: CASSLAPDRVGEQYF

size: many
V: TRBV6-2/TRBV6-3
J: TRBJ1-1
CDR3: CASSYRFREQMGGTEAFF

size: few
V: TRBV18
J: TRBJ2-5
CDR3: CASSPPGTGRETQYF

size: many
V: TRBV2
J: TRBJ1-5
CDR3: CASSPWDLGYQPQHF

size: once
V: TRBV6-2/TRBV6-3
J: TRBJ1-1
CDR3: CASSTFGGADTEAFF

size: many
V: TRBV12-3/TRBV12-4
J: TRBJ1-5
CDR3: CASSLQSLTHGQPQHF

size: many
V: TRBV6-2/TRBV6-3
J: TRBJ2-5
CDR3: CASSFVGTEETQYF

size: NA
V: TRBV4-1
J: TRBJ2-7
CDR3: CASSLGPTGGFYEQYF

size: many
V: TRBV7-2
J: TRBJ2-7
CDR3: CASSLSVAYEQYF

size: few
V: TRBV4-1
J: TRBJ1-5
CDR3: CASSPRDSNQPQHF

size: NA
V: TRBV5-1
J: TRBJ2-7
CDR3: CASSLAGLATGFYEQYF

size: many
V: TRBV6-5
J: TRBJ1-1
CDR3: CASSWGRGTEAFF

size: NA
V: TRBV18
J: TRBJ1-5
CDR3: CASSPPGTTNQPQHF

size: many
V: TRBV6-5
J: TRBJ1-2
CDR3: CASSYSRAAYYGYTF

size: many
V: TRBV30
J: TRBJ1-2
CDR3: CAWRPLSYGYTF

size: many
V: TRBV6-1
J: TRBJ1-1
CDR3: CASSEPATELEAFF

size: NA
V: TRBV5-1
J: TRBJ2-2
CDR3: CASSFPLTQGKPFTGELFF

size: NA
V: TRBV6-5
J: TRBJ1-2
CDR3: CASSYGQGAYGYTF

size: many
V: TRBV12-3/TRBV12-4
J: TRBJ1-5
CDR3: CASSEGGEQPQHF

size: many
V: TRBV7-3
J: TRBJ2-5
CDR3: CASSRQSGETQYF